This T cell receptor beta chain was sequenced in a study of vaccination effects on CD4 cells after COVID-19. Findings and caveats of the study: Vaccine-induced clones in healthy vaccinees cross-reacted with common cold coronaviruses in only 1 of 255 cases. By a late point after vaccination, infection- and vaccine-induced clones had shrunk markedly through clonal contraction.

The assay was immunoSEQ multiplex PCR, and TCRdb's table has in-frame clones only and misses some. The sample carries some 61,000 clones, about 80% recorded once. Antigen-specific CD4+ T cells were expanded with viral peptide pools in the ViraFEST assay before sequencing. Cultured cells yielded isolated CD4+ T cells after roughly 11 days. Participants received two doses of either the BNT162b2 or mRNA-1273 vaccine. PBMC cultures contained about 1.9 million cells per well, roughly 10 IU/ml IL-2 and 10 ug/ml peptides. IL-2 medium was substituted for half the medium on days 3 and 7. As concerns this clone: Antigen: not known.

Losses at the gene ends were 0 bases for V and 4 bases for J; bases not matched to a gene: 10. CDR3 size: 18 residues. Germline V gene lookup returns CDR1 SGHDN and CDR2 FVKESK. Sequenced material: CD4+ T cells from PBMCs cultured with HCoV-OC43 spike peptides, taken after COVID-19 vaccination. The subset is: HCoV-OC43 spike overlapping peptide pool stimulation. The chain joins TRBV14 to TRBJ2-1; 9 nucleotides line up with TRBD2. This TCR derives from a human donor who received a COVID-19 vaccine. CDR3 region: CASSQDRGRGGNYNEQFF. The DNA for the CDR3 is TGTGCCAGCAGCCAAGATCGGGGGCGGGGGGGCAATTACAATGAGCAGTTCTTC.